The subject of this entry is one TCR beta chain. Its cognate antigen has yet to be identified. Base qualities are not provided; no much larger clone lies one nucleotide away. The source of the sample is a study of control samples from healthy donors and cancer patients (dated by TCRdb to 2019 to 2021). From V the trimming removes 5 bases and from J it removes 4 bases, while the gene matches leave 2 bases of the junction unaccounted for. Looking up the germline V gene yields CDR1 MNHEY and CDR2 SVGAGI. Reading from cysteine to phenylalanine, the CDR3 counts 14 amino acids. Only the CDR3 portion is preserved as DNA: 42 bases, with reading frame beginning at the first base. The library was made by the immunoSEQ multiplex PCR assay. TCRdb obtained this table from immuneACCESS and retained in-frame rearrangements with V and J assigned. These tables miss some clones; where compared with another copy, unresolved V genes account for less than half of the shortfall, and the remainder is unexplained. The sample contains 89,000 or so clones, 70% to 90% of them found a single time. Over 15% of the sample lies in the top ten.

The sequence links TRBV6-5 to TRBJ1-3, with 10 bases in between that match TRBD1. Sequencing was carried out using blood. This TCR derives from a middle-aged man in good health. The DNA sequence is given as TGTGCCAGCAGTCTGACAGGGGGCGGAAACACCATATATTTT. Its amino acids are CASSLTGGGNTIYF.